This is a list of T cell receptor beta chains from one sample in a study of cytomegalovirus exposure and HLA in healthy donors. Produced via immunoSEQ multiplex PCR; TCRdb's table is partial and in-frame only. The table records around 130,000 clones, roughly four fifths of them present only once. Sequenced: PBMCs. These TCRs come from a woman between 55 and 75 years old in good health and CMV-seronegative. The conserved cysteine and the conserved F or W are not part of the CDR3 here. Each record gives: V gene, CDR3 protein.

v_call: TRBV5-6
cdr3_aa: ASSFQGWNSPLH

v_call: TRBV5-1
cdr3_aa: ASSLGLAGDELETQY

v_call: TRBV7-2
cdr3_aa: ASSLAGDRGGGYT

v_call: TRBV18
cdr3_aa: ASSPPFPLRDTYGYT

v_call: TRBV14
cdr3_aa: ASSQRAGWDTGELF

v_call: TRBV7-2
cdr3_aa: ASSSRDRLSTDTQY

v_call: TRBV27
cdr3_aa: ASSPSANTGEPF

v_call: TRBV6-1
cdr3_aa: ASIQGLGAF

v_call: TRBV7-8
cdr3_aa: ASSFSGVQPQH

v_call: TRBV6-4
cdr3_aa: ASRRTGGGPYNEQF

v_call: TRBV28
cdr3_aa: ASTPWTGASTDTQY

v_call: TRBV6-5
cdr3_aa: ASSYRGQENEKLF

v_call: TRBV5-1
cdr3_aa: ASSTGQGGEQY

v_call: TRBV30
cdr3_aa: AWSVGLAGGGTDTQY

v_call: TRBV27
cdr3_aa: ASSSLAVSGANVLT

v_call: TRBV5-4
cdr3_aa: ASSLSPNYGYT

v_call: TRBV28
cdr3_aa: ATSDRGLGNTIY

v_call: TRBV19
cdr3_aa: ASSMGVGQGLNTEAF

v_call: TRBV2
cdr3_aa: ANCRWRGLSYEQY

v_call: TRBV6-4
cdr3_aa: ASSEAGGMETQY

v_call: TRBV28
cdr3_aa: ASQGDIYEQY

v_call: TRBV9
cdr3_aa: ASSVALVANSYNEQF

v_call: TRBV9
cdr3_aa: ASSSGRSVGEQF

v_call: TRBV5-1
cdr3_aa: ASSPGTGSGEQF

v_call: TRBV27
cdr3_aa: ASSLAGGTDTQY

v_call: TRBV2
cdr3_aa: ASHLDITRGYT

v_call: TRBV11-2
cdr3_aa: ASSFPPVITGELF

v_call: TRBV18
cdr3_aa: ASSPPPGTQKAEQY

v_call: TRBV2
cdr3_aa: ASCRDSRYEQY

v_call: TRBV18
cdr3_aa: ASSPGGLADDEQF

v_call: TRBV5-1
cdr3_aa: ASSSSGGREQY

v_call: TRBV5-1
cdr3_aa: ASSLGGVGANVLT

v_call: TRBV9
cdr3_aa: ASSVALGSYNEQF

v_call: TRBV28
cdr3_aa: ASSRLAGGGEQF

v_call: TRBV30
cdr3_aa: AADRSSGANVLT

v_call: TRBV2
cdr3_aa: ASSESPNGQGTYEQY

v_call: TRBV5-1
cdr3_aa: ASSFGGPTEAF

v_call: TRBV5-1
cdr3_aa: ASSLRQNSNTEAF

v_call: TRBV27
cdr3_aa: ASSPRTGLVGEQF

v_call: TRBV2
cdr3_aa: ASRRQGLNYGYT

v_call: TRBV18
cdr3_aa: ASSPGGANEKLF

v_call: TRBV23-1
cdr3_aa: ASSHPGQGRSYQPQH

v_call: TRBV18
cdr3_aa: ASSGYSNTEAF

v_call: TRBV7-3
cdr3_aa: ASSGTQGATEAF

v_call: TRBV5-1
cdr3_aa: ASSLPLSSGSTDTQY

v_call: TRBV7-9
cdr3_aa: ASSYRQGSNEQF

v_call: TRBV7-8
cdr3_aa: ASSLAGPGTGGGQPQH

v_call: TRBV7-2
cdr3_aa: ASSFYLETQY

v_call: TRBV27
cdr3_aa: ASSYSGGDEQY

v_call: TRBV5-4
cdr3_aa: ASSAGGINQPQH

v_call: TRBV19
cdr3_aa: ASSVPTVGYT

v_call: TRBV27
cdr3_aa: ASSSVAGIPYEQY

v_call: TRBV7-2
cdr3_aa: ASSRGTSGAYEQY

v_call: TRBV6-5
cdr3_aa: ASRPTGGAYYGYT

v_call: TRBV9
cdr3_aa: ASSAGQRNTEAF